Listed here are 5 T cell receptor beta chains from one sample, sequenced in a study of identical twins. TCRdb fed the 5' RACE reads into MiXCR, producing one record per CDR3 protein. The sample lists 220,000 or so distinct CDR3 sequences, about 7% occurring once. These data were also filed under a second study, of yellow fever vaccine responses in identical twins.

Sequenced: memory (CD45RO+) T cells sorted from blood. All receptors derive from a woman in her late teens or twenties in good health.

This clonotype has more than one count but fewer than ten. This chain connects TRBV20-1 to TRBJ1-5; no clear D. This CDR3 is 13 amino acids long. With 1 base removed from V and 3 bases from J, the gap between germline ends came to 7 bases. Germline V gene sequence: CDR1 DFQATT, CDR2 SNEGSKA (reference sequence). The CDR3 nucleotides read TGCAGTGCTAGAGTGAGCGTCAATCAGCCCCAGCATTTT. Protein product: CSARVSVNQPQHF.

A few counts support this clonotype. This chain links TRBV20-1 with TRBJ1-6, with 10 bases matching TRBD1. Trimming took 0 bases from V and 10 from J; bases not matched to a gene: 3. The CDR3 runs 14 residues. The germline V gene encodes CDR1 DFQATT and CDR2 SNEGSKA (reference sequence). This CDR3 is CSAREGQGSSPLHF. The CDR3 DNA reads as TGCAGTGCTAGAGAGGGACAGGGGTCGTCACCCCTCCACTTT.

This clonotype was recorded many times. The chain recombines TRBV12-3 or TRBV12-4 with TRBJ1-6; tentatively, D is TRBD1 (6 bases). Trimming removed 7 bases at V and 10 bases at J, with 17 bases between. This CDR3 is built from 14 residues. The CDR3 DNA sequence: TGTGCCAGCAACGGGGGGGGCTTAGGGTCACCCCTCCACTTT. Encoded protein: CASNGGGLGSPLHF.

Comments on this clonotype: One end of the junction varies from germline; a read error may be responsible. V is TRBV20-1 and J is TRBJ2-3; TRBD2 aligns across 10 bases. CDR3 length: 17 amino acids. The V gene's germline CDR1 is DFQATT and CDR2 SNEGSKA (reference sequence). CDR3 sequence: CCARDVASGRGPDTQYF. The CDR3 DNA sequence: TGCTGTGCTAGAGATGTGGCTAGCGGGAGAGGCCCCGATACGCAGTATTTT.

This clonotype was observed at least ten times. The genes are TRBV5-1 and TRBJ1-1; D not resolved. The CDR3 length is 13 residues. Germline CDR1 is SGHRS and CDR2 is YFSETQ. Deletions cut 1 base from V and 10 bases from J, with 14 bases between. Here the CDR3 reads CASSLFLPGRAFF. CDR3 sequence (DNA): TGCGCCAGCAGCTTGTTCCTGCCGGGTCGAGCTTTCTTT.